This entry is about one T cell receptor beta chain. CDR1 and CDR2 from the germline V gene are DFQATT and SNEGSKA (reference sequence). The CDR3 totals 14 residues. V shed 5 bases and J shed 7 bases, with 18 bases lying between them. This sample was included in a study of metastatic and nonmetastatic thyroid tumors. Study in general: The authors compared repertoires across blood and tumor or nodule tissue from malignant and benign thyroid patients.

Using MiXCR, TCRdb reanalyzed the PCR reads. This repertoire shows approximately 30,000 clones, around 16% found once; its top ten account for 15% to 19%. Patients were all untreated before their thyroid surgery. The rearrangement joins TRBV20-1 to TRBJ2-1; the D gene is possibly TRBD2 (6 bases). The receptor was derived from a male donor with papillary thyroid cancer or a benign thyroid nodule (not recorded which). Some clones in this sample may be carry-over from other donors' samples. Sequencing was performed on blood. The CDR3 loop is CSAGPRLATNEQFF. The CDR3 coding sequence is TGCAGTGCTGGCCCACGCCTAGCGACGAATGAGCAGTTCTTC.